This TCR beta chain emerged from a study of STAT3 mutations in large granular lymphocyte leukemia (dated by TCRdb to the late 2010s). In the study overall: About half of the T-LGLL patients who underwent longitudinal sequencing carried canonical activating STAT3 mutations. Patients with T-cell large granular lymphocyte leukemia underwent serial deep sequencing of TCRbeta CDR3 and STAT3 to reconstruct clonal hierarchy and dynamics. Over half of the T-LGLL patients were given one or more immunosuppressive therapy regimens, and approximately 36% of the treated patients had a hematologic response. Patients were sequenced at roughly 3.8 time points on average, with the number of samplings per patient ranging from 2 to 8. From an initial cohort of roughly 190 LGL patients, roughly 19 representative T-LGLL cases were chosen for longitudinal sequencing of TCRbeta and STAT3. A couple of patients with natural killer LGL leukemia were also sequenced longitudinally as controls within the study.

DNA was extracted from blood mononuclear cells, with the same DNA used for both TCR and STAT3 sequencing. On this clone: Its recognized antigen is unknown. No qualities accompany the bases; no much larger clone lies one base away.

The paper's findings and limits, for the study overall: Every T-LGLL patient showed at least one immunodominant TCRbeta clonotype, and about half showed multiple immunodominant subclonotypes. Because no samples were available when a clone first appeared, clonal expansion was inferred from samplings taken at other points. Persisting codominant clonotypes in some patients meant a small but highly pathogenic clone may have been missed. TCR clonotype switching after therapy was observed in 6 of 18 patients, and all newly emerging clones were found to be STAT3 wild type. The burden of the dominant TCR clone was higher than the STAT3 mutant burden in several patients, which suggests that the STAT3 mutation arose secondarily inside a clone that had already expanded. Linking therapy response to changes in TCR clonal burden was complicated by variable intervals between samplings and by differing treatment regimens.

For CDR1 and CDR2, the germline V gene lists SGHRS and YFSETQ. Counted from cysteine to phenylalanine, this CDR3 has 14 amino acids. Only the CDR3 portion is preserved as DNA: 42 bases, with reading frame beginning at the first base. V gives up 1 base and J gives up 4 bases, and the segment between their germline ends measures 10 bases. An Illumina MiSeq was used to sequence the TCRbeta libraries, yielding an average of about 40,000 productive templates per sample. Using multiplex PCR amplification, the immunoSEQ assay generated the TCRbeta CDR3 libraries. The original methods were these. Repertoire diversity was calculated as previously defined, and values close to 0 indicated extremely monoclonal samples. The table was pulled from immuneACCESS by TCRdb, which kept in-frame rearrangements only. Such tables lose some clones; where checked, under half of the loss comes from unresolved V genes, and the rest has no known cause. From that table come the V and J calls and clone size; the DNA was used to work out D and trimming. This sample holds 10,000 to 15,000 clones; over 75% were observed only once. Around 12% of the sample goes to the ten largest clones.

The sequence was collected from a human donor with T large granular lymphocyte leukemia. Some clones in this sample may be carry-over from other donors' samples. Sequencing was done on a sample of PBMCs. The V and J genes are TRBV5-1 and TRBJ2-3; 6 matching bases give a weak D call of TRBD1. The CDR3 protein: CASSLTGRADTQYF. The DNA sequence is as follows: TGCGCCAGCAGCTTGACAGGGCGCGCAGATACGCAGTATTTT.